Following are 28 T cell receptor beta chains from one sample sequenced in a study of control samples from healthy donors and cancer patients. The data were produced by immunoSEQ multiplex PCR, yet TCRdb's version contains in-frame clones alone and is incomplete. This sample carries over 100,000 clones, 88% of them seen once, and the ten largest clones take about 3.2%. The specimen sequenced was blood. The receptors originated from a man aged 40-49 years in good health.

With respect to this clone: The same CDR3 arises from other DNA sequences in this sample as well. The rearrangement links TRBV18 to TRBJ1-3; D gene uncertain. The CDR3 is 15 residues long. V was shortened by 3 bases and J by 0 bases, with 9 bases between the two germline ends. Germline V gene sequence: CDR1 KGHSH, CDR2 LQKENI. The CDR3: CASSPGLNSGNTIYF. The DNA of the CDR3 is TGTGCCAGCTCACCCGGACTGAACTCTGGAAACACCATATATTTT. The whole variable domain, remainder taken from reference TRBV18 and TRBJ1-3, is NAGVMQNPRHLVRRRGQEARLRCSPMKGHSHVYWYRQLPEEGLKFMVYLQKENIIDESGMPKERFSAEFPKEGPSILRIQQVVRGDSAAYFCASSPGLNSGNTIYFGEGSWLTVV.

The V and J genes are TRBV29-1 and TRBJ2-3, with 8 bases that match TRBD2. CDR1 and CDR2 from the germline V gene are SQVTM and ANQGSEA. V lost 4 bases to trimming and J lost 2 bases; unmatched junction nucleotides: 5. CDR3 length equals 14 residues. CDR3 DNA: TGCAGCGTTGGGGAGCGGGGGTCCACAGATACGCAGTATTTT. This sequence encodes CSVGERGSTDTQYF.

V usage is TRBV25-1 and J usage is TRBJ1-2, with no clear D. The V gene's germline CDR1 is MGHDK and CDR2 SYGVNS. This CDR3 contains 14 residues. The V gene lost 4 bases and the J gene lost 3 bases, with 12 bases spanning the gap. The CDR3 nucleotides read TGTGCCAGCAGTGCAGCCGGGTGGGACTATGGCTACACCTTC. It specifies CASSAAGWDYGYTF.

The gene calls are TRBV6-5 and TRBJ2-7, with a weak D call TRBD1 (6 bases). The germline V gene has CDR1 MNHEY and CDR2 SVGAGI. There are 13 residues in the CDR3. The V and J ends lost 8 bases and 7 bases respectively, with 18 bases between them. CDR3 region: CASRWGLGREQYF. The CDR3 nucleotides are TGTGCCAGCCGTTGGGGGCTTGGAAGGGAGCAGTACTTC.

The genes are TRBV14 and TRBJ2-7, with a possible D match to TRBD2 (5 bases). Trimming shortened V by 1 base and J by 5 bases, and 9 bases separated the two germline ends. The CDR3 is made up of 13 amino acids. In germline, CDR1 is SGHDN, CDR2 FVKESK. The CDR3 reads CASSQVHGDEQYF. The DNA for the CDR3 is TGTGCCAGCAGCCAAGTGCACGGGGACGAGCAGTACTTC.

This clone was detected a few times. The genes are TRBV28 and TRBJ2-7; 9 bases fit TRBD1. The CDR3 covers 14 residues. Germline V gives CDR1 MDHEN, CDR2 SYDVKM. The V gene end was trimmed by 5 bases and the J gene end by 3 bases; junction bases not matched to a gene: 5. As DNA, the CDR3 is TGTGCCAGCAGTACCGGGACAGGGAGCTACGAGCAGTACTTC. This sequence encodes CASSTGTGSYEQYF.

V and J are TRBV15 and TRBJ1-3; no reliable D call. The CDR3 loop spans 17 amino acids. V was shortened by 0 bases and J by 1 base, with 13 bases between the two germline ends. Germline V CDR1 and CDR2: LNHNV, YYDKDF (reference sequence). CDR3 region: CATSREPVTGSGNTIYF. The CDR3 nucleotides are TGTGCCACCAGCAGAGAGCCCGTGACTGGATCTGGAAACACCATATATTTT.

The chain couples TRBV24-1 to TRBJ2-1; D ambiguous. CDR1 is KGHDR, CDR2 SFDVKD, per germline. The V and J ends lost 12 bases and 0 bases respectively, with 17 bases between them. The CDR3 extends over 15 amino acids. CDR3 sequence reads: CAPSWGTSSYNEQFF. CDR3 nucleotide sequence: TGTGCCCCCTCGTGGGGAACAAGCTCCTACAATGAGCAGTTCTTC.

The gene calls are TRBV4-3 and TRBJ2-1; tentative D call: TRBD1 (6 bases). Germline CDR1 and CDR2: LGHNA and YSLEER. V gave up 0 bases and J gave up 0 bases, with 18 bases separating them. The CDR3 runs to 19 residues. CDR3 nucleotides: TGCGCCAGCAGCCAAGATTATCGGACAGTAATTCGCTCCTACAATGAGCAGTTCTTC. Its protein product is CASSQDYRTVIRSYNEQFF.

In DNA form, the CDR3 reads TGTGCCACCAGTGATACAGGGGGCAGAGGTCAGCCCCAGCATTTT. Residues: CATSDTGGRGQPQHF. The J gene is TRBJ1-5, the V gene TRBV24-1; 9 nucleotides line up with TRBD1. CDR3 length equals 15 residues. V lost 3 bases, J lost 6 bases, and 5 bases stayed unmatched. Per germline, CDR1 KGHDR and CDR2 SFDVKD.

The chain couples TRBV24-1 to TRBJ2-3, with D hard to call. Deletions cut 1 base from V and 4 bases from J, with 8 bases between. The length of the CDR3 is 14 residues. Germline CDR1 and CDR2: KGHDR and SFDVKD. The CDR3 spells CATSDLDRADTQYF. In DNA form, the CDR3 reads TGTGCCACCAGTGATTTAGACCGGGCAGATACGCAGTATTTT.

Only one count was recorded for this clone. The CDR3 loop reads CASSQGWRGSYNSPLHF. The CDR3 bases are TGCGCCAGCAGCCAGGGGTGGAGGGGGTCCTATAATTCACCCCTCCACTTT. This chain joins TRBV4-3 and TRBJ1-6, with D possibly matching TRBD1 (6 bases). The V end was cut by 3 bases, the J end by 1 base, with 13 bases between. The CDR3 is 17 amino acids. The germline gives CDR1 LGHNA, CDR2 YSLEER.

This chain's CDR3 is CASSYVYLAQETQYF. CDR3 sequence (DNA): TGTGCCAGCAGTTACGTTTACCTAGCCCAAGAGACCCAGTACTTC. The chain links TRBV6-2 or TRBV6-3 to TRBJ2-5; D may be TRBD2 (5 bases). This CDR3 comprises 15 residues. CDR1 is MNHEY and CDR2 is SVGEGT in the germline V gene. The V end lost 2 bases, the J end lost 1 base, and 11 bases lay between the germline ends.

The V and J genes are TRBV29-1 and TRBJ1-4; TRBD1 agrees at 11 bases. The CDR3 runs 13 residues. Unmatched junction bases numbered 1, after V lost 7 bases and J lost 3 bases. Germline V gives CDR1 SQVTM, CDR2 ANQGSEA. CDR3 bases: TGCAGCGCGGGACAGGGGGCTAATGAAAAACTGTTTTTT. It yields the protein CSAGQGANEKLFF.

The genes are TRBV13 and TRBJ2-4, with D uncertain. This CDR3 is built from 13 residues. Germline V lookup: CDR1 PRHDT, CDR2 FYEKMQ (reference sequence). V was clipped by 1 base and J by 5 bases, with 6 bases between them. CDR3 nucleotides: TGTGCCAGCAGCTTAGCCCCGGAAAACATTCAGTACTTC. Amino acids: CASSLAPENIQYF.

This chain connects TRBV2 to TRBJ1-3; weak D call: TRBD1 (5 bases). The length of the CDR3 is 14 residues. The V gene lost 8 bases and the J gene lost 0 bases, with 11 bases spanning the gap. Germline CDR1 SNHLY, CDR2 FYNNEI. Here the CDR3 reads CASHDSYSGNTIYF. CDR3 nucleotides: TGTGCCAGCCACGACAGCTACTCTGGAAACACCATATATTTT. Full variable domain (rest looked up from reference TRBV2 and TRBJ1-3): EPEVTQTPSHQVTQMGQEVILRCVPISNHLYFYWYRQILGQKVEFLVSFYNNEISEKSEIFDDQFSVERPDGSNFTLKIRSTKLEDSAMYFCASHDSYSGNTIYFGEGSWLTVV.

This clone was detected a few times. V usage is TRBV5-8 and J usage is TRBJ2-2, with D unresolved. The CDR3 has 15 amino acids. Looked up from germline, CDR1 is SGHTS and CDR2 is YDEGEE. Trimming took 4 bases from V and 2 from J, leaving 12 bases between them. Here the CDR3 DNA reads TGTGCCAGCAGCCCCCGGGTTGATAACACCGGGGAGCTGTTTTTT. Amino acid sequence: CASSPRVDNTGELFF. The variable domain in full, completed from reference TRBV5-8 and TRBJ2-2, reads EAGVTQSPTHLIKTRGQQATLRCSPISGHTSVYWYQQALGLGLQFLLWYDEGEERNRGNFPPRFSGRQFPNYSSELNVNALELEDSALYLCASSPRVDNTGELFFGEGSRLTVL.

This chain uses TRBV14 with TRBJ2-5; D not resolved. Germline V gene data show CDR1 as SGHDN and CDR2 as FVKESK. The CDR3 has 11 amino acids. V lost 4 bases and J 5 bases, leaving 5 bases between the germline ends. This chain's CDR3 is CASSLGETQYF. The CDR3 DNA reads TGTGCCAGCAGCCTAGGGGAGACCCAGTACTTC.

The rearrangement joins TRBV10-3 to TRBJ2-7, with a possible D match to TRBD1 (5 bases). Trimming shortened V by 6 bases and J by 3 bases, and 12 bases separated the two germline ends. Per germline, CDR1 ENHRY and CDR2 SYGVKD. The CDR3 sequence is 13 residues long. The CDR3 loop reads CAISRDSNYEQYF. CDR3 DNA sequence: TGTGCCATCAGCCGCGACAGCAACTACGAGCAGTACTTC.

The chain's CDR3 is CSASGRGTTYEQYF. DNA of the CDR3: TGCAGTGCTAGTGGTCGGGGAACCACCTACGAGCAGTACTTC. The V call is TRBV20-1, the J call TRBJ2-7; D might be TRBD2 (5 bases). Germline CDR1 is DFQATT and CDR2 is SNEGSKA (reference sequence). V gave up 3 bases and J gave up 2 bases, with 14 bases separating them. There are 14 residues in the CDR3.

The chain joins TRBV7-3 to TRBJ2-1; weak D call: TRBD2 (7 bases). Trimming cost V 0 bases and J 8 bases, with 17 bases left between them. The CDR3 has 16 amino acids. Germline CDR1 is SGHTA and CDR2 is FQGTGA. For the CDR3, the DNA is TGTGCCAGCAGCTTAACGCACGGGGGGCCGGTTTATGAGCAGTTCTTC. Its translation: CASSLTHGGPVYEQFF.

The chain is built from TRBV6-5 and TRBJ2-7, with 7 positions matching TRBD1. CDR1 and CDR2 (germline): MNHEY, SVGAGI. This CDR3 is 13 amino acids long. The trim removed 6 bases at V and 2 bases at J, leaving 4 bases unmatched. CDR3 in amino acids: CASRLTGTYEQYF. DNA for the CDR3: TGTGCCAGCAGGTTGACAGGGACCTACGAGCAGTACTTC.

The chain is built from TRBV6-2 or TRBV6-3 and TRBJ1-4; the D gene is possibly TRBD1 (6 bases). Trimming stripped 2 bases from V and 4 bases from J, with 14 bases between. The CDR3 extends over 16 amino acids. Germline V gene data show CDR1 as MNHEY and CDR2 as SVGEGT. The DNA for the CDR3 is TGTGCCAGCAGTTACCCCGCCGGGGGCGGTAATGAAAAACTGTTTTTT. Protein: CASSYPAGGGNEKLFF.

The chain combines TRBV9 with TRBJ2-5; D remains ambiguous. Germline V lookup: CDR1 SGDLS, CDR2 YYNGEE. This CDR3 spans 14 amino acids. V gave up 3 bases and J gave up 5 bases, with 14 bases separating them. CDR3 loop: CASSARSERETQYF. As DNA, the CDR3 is TGTGCCAGCAGCGCACGGTCCGAACGGGAGACCCAGTACTTC.

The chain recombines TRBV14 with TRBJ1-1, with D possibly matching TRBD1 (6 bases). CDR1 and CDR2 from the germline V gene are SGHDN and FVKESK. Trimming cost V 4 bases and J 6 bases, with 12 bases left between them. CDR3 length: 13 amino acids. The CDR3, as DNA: TGTGCCAGCAGCCTCCAGGGGTTGGCTGAAGCTTTCTTT. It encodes CASSLQGLAEAFF.

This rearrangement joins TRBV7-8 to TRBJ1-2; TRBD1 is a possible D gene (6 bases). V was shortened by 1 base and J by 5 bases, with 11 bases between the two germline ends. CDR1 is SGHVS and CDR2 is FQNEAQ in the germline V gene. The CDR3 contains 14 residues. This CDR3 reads CASSLGGGAYGYTF. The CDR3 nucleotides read TGTGCCAGCAGCTTAGGGGGGGGCGCTTATGGCTACACCTTC. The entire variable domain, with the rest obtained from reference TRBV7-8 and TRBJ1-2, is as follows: GAGVSQSPRYKVAKRGQDVALRCDPISGHVSLFWYQQALGQGPEFLTYFQNEAQLDKSGLPSDRFFAERPEGSVSTLKIQRTQQEDSAVYLCASSLGGGAYGYTFGSGTRLTVV.

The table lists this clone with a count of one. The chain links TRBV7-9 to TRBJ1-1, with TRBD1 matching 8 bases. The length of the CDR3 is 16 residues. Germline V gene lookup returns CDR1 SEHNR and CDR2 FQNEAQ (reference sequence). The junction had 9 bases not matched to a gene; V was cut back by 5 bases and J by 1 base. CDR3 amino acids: CASSPDRVWGNTEAFF. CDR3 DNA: TGTGCCAGCAGCCCGGACAGGGTTTGGGGGAACACTGAAGCTTTCTTT.

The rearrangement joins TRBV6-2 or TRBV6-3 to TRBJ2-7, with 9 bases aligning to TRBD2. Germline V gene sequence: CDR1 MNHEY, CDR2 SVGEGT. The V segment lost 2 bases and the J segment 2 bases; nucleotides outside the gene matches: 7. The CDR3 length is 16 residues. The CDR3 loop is CASSYGLAGPTYEQYF. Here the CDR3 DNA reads TGTGCCAGCAGTTACGGGCTAGCGGGGCCAACCTACGAGCAGTACTTC.